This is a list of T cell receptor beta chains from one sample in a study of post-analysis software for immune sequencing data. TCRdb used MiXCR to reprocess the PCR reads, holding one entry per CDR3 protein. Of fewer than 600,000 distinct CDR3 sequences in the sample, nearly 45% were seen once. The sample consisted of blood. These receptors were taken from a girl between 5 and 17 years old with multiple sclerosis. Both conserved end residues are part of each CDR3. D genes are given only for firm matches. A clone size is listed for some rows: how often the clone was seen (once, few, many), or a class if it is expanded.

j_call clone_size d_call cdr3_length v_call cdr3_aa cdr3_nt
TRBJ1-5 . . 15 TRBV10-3 CAISESGGSNQPQHF TGTGCCATCAGTGAGTCGGGGGGGAGCAATCAGCCCCAGCATTTT
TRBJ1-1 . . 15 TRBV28 CASTAAGTENTKAFF TGTGCCAGCACCGCCGCCGGGACGGAGAACACTAAAGCTTTCTTT
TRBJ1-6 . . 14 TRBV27 CASSLRAALSPLHF TGTGCCAGCAGTTTAAGGGCAGCTTTATCACCCCTCCACTTT
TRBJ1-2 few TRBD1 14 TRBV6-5 CASRRQGGGYGYTF TGTGCCAGCAGAAGACAGGGAGGGGGATATGGCTACACCTTC
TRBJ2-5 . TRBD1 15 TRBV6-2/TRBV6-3 CASIPDRERGKTQYF TGTGCCAGCATCCCGGACAGGGAAAGGGGAAAGACCCAGTACTTC
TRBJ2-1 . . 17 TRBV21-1 CASSRTGTSGTYNEQFF TGTGCCAGCAGCAGAACCGGGACTAGCGGGACCTACAATGAGCAGTTCTTC
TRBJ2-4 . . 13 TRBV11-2 CASSLLAKNIQYF TGTGCCAGCAGCTTACTAGCCAAAAACATTCAGTACTTC
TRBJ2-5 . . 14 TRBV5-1 CASSLAGKGETQYF TGCGCCAGCAGCTTGGCCGGCAAGGGGGAGACCCAGTACTTC
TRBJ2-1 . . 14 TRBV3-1 CASSPSLLRNEQFF TGTGCCAGCAGCCCATCCCTTTTACGGAATGAGCAGTTCTTC
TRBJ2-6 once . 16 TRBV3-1 CASSQMGAAGANVLTF TGTGCCAGCAGCCAAATGGGGGCTGCTGGGGCCAACGTCCTGACTTTC
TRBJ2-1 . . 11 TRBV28 CASTGTREQFF TGTGCCAGCACCGGGACTCGCGAGCAGTTCTTC
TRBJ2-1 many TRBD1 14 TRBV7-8 CASSLDRGGNEQFF TGTGCCAGCAGCCTGGACAGGGGTGGCAATGAGCAGTTCTTC
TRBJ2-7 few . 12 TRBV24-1 CATSQGNYEQYF TGTGCCACCAGCCAGGGGAACTACGAGCAGTACTTC
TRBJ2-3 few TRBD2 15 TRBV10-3 CAIYRGLAGTDTQYF TGTGCCATCTACAGGGGACTAGCTGGCACAGATACGCAGTATTTT
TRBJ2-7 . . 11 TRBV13 CASRGLDEQYF TGTGCCAGCAGGGGGCTGGACGAGCAGTACTTC
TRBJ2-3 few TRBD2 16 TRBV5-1 CASSQPRLAGADTQYF TGCGCCAGCAGCCAACCTCGACTAGCGGGAGCAGATACGCAGTATTTT
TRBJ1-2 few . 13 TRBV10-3 CAISESLGIGYTF TGTGCCATCAGTGAGTCGCTGGGAATTGGCTACACCTTC
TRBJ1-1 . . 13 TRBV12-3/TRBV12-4 CASNLGQSTEAFF TGTGCCAGCAATTTAGGACAGAGCACTGAAGCTTTCTTT
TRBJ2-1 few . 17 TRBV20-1 CSARRGIAGRSYNEQFF TGCAGTGCTAGAAGGGGAATTGCGGGGCGTTCCTACAATGAGCAGTTCTTC
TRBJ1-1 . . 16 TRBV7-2 CASSLRSTLMNTEAFF TGTGCCAGCAGCTTAAGGAGTACCCTGATGAACACTGAAGCTTTCTTT
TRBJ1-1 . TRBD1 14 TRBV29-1 CSVEETGVGTEAFF TGCAGCGTTGAGGAGACAGGGGTCGGCACTGAAGCTTTCTTT
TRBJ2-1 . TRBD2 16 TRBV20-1 CSAKTLLAEKGNEQFF TGCAGTGCTAAAACTCTGCTAGCGGAAAAGGGCAATGAGCAGTTCTTC
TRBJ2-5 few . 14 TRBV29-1 CSVEKDPRSNEQYF TGCAGCGTTGAAAAAGACCCGCGCAGCAATGAGCAGTACTTC
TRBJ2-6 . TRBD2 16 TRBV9 CASSPTGGAGANVLTF TGTGCCAGCAGCCCCACGGGGGGGGCTGGGGCCAACGTCCTGACTTTC
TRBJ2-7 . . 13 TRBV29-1 CSVEGPSAYEQYF TGCAGCGTTGAAGGCCCTAGCGCCTACGAGCAGTACTTC
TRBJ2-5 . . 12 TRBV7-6 CASSRRTETQYF TGTGCCAGCAGCCGCCGAACGGAGACCCAGTACTTC
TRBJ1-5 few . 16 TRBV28 CASRGHAGQINQPQHF TGTGCCAGCAGGGGACATGCAGGACAAATCAATCAGCCCCAGCATTTT
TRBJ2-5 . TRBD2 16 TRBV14 CASSLGLAGGSETQYF TGTGCCAGCAGCCTGGGACTAGCGGGAGGGAGCGAGACCCAGTACTTC
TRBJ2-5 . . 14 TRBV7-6 CASSLVGGGKTQYF TGTGCCAGCAGCTTAGTTGGAGGGGGCAAGACCCAGTACTTC
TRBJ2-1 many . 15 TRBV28 CASSLSLSSYNEQFF TGTGCCAGCAGTTTATCTCTGAGCTCCTACAATGAGCAGTTCTTC
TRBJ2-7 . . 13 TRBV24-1 CATSDSMRGEQYF TGTGCCACCAGTGATTCCATGAGGGGCGAGCAGTACTTC
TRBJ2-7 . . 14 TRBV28 CATAYAGKGYEQYF TGTGCCACGGCCTACGCCGGCAAGGGCTACGAGCAGTACTTC
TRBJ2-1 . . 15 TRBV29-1 CSASRSGSSYNEQFF TGCAGCGCCTCGAGATCGGGTAGCTCCTACAATGAGCAGTTCTTC
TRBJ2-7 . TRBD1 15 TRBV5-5 CASSLGGRVPYEQYF TGTGCCAGCAGCCTAGGGGGCAGGGTCCCCTACGAGCAGTACTTC
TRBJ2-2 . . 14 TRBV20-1 CSASIPANTGELFF TGCAGTGCTAGTATCCCCGCGAACACCGGGGAGCTGTTTTTT
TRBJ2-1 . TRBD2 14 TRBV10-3 CAISAGTSFNEQFF TGTGCCATCAGTGCCGGGACTAGCTTTAATGAGCAGTTCTTC
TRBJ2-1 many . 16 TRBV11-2 CASSSRADSSYNEQFF TGTGCCAGCAGCTCTCGAGCGGATAGCTCCTACAATGAGCAGTTCTTC
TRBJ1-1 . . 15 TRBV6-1 CASSELGLQNTEAFF TGTGCCAGCAGTGAACTTGGACTACAGAACACTGAAGCTTTCTTT
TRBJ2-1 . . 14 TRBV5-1 CASSIWGISNEQFF TGCGCCAGCAGCATTTGGGGGATTTCCAATGAGCAGTTCTTC
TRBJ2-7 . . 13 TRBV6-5 CASHGTLSYEQYF TGTGCCAGCCACGGGACCCTATCCTACGAGCAGTACTTC
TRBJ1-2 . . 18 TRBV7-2 CASSSTLGSSGDNYGYTF TGTGCCAGCAGCTCTACTTTAGGGTCCTCAGGTGATAACTATGGCTACACCTTC
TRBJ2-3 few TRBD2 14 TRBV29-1 CSVRAGASTDTQYF TGCAGCGTGCGAGCGGGGGCTAGCACAGATACGCAGTATTTT
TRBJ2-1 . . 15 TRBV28 CASSLEGIGYNEQFF TGTGCCAGCAGTTTAGAGGGAATTGGCTACAATGAGCAGTTCTTC
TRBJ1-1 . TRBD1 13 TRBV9 CASRVVDQGAAFF TGTGCCAGCAGAGTCGTGGATCAGGGGGCGGCTTTCTTT
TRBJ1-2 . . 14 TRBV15 CATSSRGGFVGYTF TGTGCCACCAGCAGCCGGGGCGGGTTCGTTGGCTACACCTTC
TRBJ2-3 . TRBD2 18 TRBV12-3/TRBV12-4 CASSFTGLAGRGADTQYF TGTGCCAGTAGCTTCACGGGACTAGCGGGAAGGGGGGCAGATACGCAGTATTTT
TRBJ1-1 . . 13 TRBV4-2 CASSLPEFTRTFF TGTGCCAGCAGCCTACCAGAATTTACCAGGACTTTCTTT
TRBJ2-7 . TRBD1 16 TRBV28 CASSSPKGQGWREQYF TGTGCCAGCAGTTCGCCGAAGGGACAGGGCTGGAGGGAGCAGTACTTC
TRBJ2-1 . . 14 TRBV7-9 CASSRRDTQDEQFF TGTGCCAGCAGTAGACGGGACACCCAAGATGAGCAGTTCTTC
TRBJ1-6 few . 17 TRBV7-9 CASSLGGVQGLNSPLHF TGTGCCAGCAGCTTAGGCGGAGTACAGGGATTAAATTCACCCCTCCACTTT